The following is a T cell receptor beta chain sequence with its context. Its antigen is not identified. Unmatched junction bases numbered 8, after V lost 5 bases and J lost 6 bases. CDR1 and CDR2 from the germline V gene are MNHEY and SVGAGI. CDR3 length equals 15 residues. Combining a sample-barcoded 5' primer with a J-beta primer mix, a second PCR ran for 7 to 11 cycles. Each cDNA molecule was tagged by a template-switch adaptor that had 12 random nucleotides. TCRdb reanalysed the 5' RACE reads using MiXCR and keeps one entry per CDR3 protein. The sample consists of some 1.4 million distinct CDR3 sequences, around 39% of them appearing once. The data are from a study of blood T cells in healthy people across ages. Study-wide results and caveats: Unsorted PBMCs blocked a conclusive comparison of naive and antigen-experienced cells. The study regarded diversity estimates from one million T cells as underestimates.

The sample consisted of blood. This chain links TRBV6-5 with TRBJ2-7; 12 bases map to TRBD2. This TCR was recovered from a woman younger than 30 in good health. Here the CDR3 DNA reads TGTGCCAGCAGTCCCCTCCGGACTAGCGGGGCCGAGCAGTACTTC. Amino acid sequence: CASSPLRTSGAEQYF.